Listed below are T cell receptor beta chains from one sample, sequenced in a study of T cell responses to AZD1222 COVID-19 vaccine. Clones were read by immunoSEQ multiplex PCR, and TCRdb kept only the in-frame ones, dropping some. The sample lists about 120,000 clones; 80% to 90% were seen once. This sample comprised peripheral blood, obtained on day 0 of AZD1222 vaccination. The origin of the receptors is an adult in good health. Each CDR3 is given with its conserved first and last residue. D genes are given only for firm matches. Only some rows state a clone size, as once, few, many or a class for expanded clones.

j_call: TRBJ1-3; clone_size: -; v_call: TRBV4-1; d_call: TRBD1; cdr3_length: 15; cdr3_nt: TGCGCCAGCAGCCAAACACAGGGGTTCGGAAACACCATATATTTT; cdr3_aa: CASSQTQGFGNTIYF
j_call: TRBJ2-7; clone_size: -; v_call: TRBV19; d_call: -; cdr3_length: 15; cdr3_nt: TGTGCCAGTAGTCCCTCGTGGCAGGGAAGCTACGAGCAGTACTTC; cdr3_aa: CASSPSWQGSYEQYF
j_call: TRBJ1-5; clone_size: -; v_call: TRBV30; d_call: -; cdr3_length: 15; cdr3_nt: TGTGCCTGGAGTGTAGGGGGGAGCAGCAATCAGCCCCAGCATTTT; cdr3_aa: CAWSVGGSSNQPQHF
j_call: TRBJ1-1; clone_size: -; v_call: TRBV7-2; d_call: -; cdr3_length: 13; cdr3_nt: TGTGCCAGCAGCTTAGCCCGTGGCAATACTGCTTTCTTT; cdr3_aa: CASSLARGNTAFF
j_call: TRBJ1-2; clone_size: -; v_call: TRBV7-9; d_call: -; cdr3_length: 14; cdr3_nt: TGTGCCAGCAGCTTAGACAGGGCTGGCTATGGCTACACCTTC; cdr3_aa: CASSLDRAGYGYTF
j_call: TRBJ2-7; clone_size: few; v_call: TRBV2; d_call: -; cdr3_length: 14; cdr3_nt: TGTGCCTCCCGGGGTATAGTCATCCCCTACGAGCAGTACTTC; cdr3_aa: CASRGIVIPYEQYF
j_call: TRBJ2-7; clone_size: -; v_call: TRBV28; d_call: -; cdr3_length: 12; cdr3_nt: TGTGCCAGCAGTTTCCGACCCCACGAGCAGTACTTC; cdr3_aa: CASSFRPHEQYF
j_call: TRBJ1-1; clone_size: -; v_call: TRBV7-8; d_call: -; cdr3_length: 14; cdr3_nt: TGTGCCAGCAGCTCCGTTCTAGGTTTCGCTGAAGCTTTCTTT; cdr3_aa: CASSSVLGFAEAFF
j_call: TRBJ2-5; clone_size: -; v_call: TRBV29-1; d_call: -; cdr3_length: 15; cdr3_nt: TGCAGCGTTGCTGGAGGGGCCATATTTGGGGAGACCCAGTACTTC; cdr3_aa: CSVAGGAIFGETQYF
j_call: TRBJ1-2; clone_size: -; v_call: TRBV18; d_call: -; cdr3_length: 17; cdr3_nt: TGTGCCAGCTCACTTCCCTTCCGGGGTCAAGCTAACTATGGCTACACCTTC; cdr3_aa: CASSLPFRGQANYGYTF
j_call: TRBJ2-7; clone_size: once; v_call: TRBV5-1; d_call: -; cdr3_length: 16; cdr3_nt: TGCGCCAGCAGCTTGGAACCTCAGGGGAAAGCCTACGAGCAGTACTTC; cdr3_aa: CASSLEPQGKAYEQYF
j_call: TRBJ2-7; clone_size: -; v_call: TRBV29-1; d_call: TRBD2; cdr3_length: 13; cdr3_nt: TGCAGCACTGGCACTAGCGGGAGTGGCGAGCAGTACTTC; cdr3_aa: CSTGTSGSGEQYF
j_call: TRBJ2-7; clone_size: -; v_call: TRBV30; d_call: -; cdr3_length: 11; cdr3_nt: TGTGCCTGGGCCCTGTCCTACGAGCAGTACTTC; cdr3_aa: CAWALSYEQYF
j_call: TRBJ1-2; clone_size: -; v_call: TRBV3-1/TRBV3-2; d_call: -; cdr3_length: 15; cdr3_nt: TGTGCCAGCAGCCAACCTAATGTAGGTCTCTATGGCTACACCTTC; cdr3_aa: CASSQPNVGLYGYTF